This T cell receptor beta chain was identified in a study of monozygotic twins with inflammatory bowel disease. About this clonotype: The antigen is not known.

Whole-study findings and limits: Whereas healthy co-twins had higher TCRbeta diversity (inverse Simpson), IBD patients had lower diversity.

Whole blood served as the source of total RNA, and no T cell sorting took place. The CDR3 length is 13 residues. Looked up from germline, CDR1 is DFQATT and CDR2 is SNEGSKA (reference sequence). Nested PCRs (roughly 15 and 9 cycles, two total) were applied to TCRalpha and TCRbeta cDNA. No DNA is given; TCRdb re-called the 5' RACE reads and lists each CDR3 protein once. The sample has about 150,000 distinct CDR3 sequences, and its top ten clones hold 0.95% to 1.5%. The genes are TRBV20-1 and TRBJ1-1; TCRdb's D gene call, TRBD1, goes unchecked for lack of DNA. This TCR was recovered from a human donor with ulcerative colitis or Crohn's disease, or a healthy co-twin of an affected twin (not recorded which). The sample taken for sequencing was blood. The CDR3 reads CSAREQGDTEAFF.